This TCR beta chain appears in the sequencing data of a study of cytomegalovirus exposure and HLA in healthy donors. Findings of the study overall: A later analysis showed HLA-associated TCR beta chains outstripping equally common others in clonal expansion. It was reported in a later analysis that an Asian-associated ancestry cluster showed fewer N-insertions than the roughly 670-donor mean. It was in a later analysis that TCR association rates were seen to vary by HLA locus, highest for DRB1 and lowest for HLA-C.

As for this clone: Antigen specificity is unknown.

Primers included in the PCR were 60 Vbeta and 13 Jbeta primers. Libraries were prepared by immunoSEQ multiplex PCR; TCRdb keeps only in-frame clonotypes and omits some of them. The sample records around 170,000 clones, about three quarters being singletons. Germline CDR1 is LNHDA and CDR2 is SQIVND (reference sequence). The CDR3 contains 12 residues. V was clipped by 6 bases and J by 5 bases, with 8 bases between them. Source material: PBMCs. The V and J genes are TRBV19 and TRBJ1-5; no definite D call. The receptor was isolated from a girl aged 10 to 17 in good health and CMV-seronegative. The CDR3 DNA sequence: TGTGCCAGTAGCTTAACGGATCAGCCCCAGCATTTT. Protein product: CASSLTDQPQHF.